This T cell receptor beta chain came from a study of early T cells in non-severe SARS-CoV-2 infection. About the study: Sequencing of bulk RNA from unsorted whole blood was done, without chain pairing.

Findings and limits, study-wide: Sequences matched to VDJdb favored anti-spike CD8 responses, while private and CD4 specificities were missed.

There are many counts of this clonotype. Its specificity is unknown. Trimming shortened V by 3 bases and J by 8 bases, and 8 bases separated the two germline ends. The CDR3 runs 13 residues. Germline V gene sequence: CDR1 SGHVS, CDR2 FNYEAQ. Individual cDNA molecules received unique molecular identifiers during library preparation. Using its own MiXCR run on the 5' RACE reads, TCRdb lists one record per CDR3 protein. The sample includes 50,000 to 65,000 distinct CDR3 sequences, approximately 14% of them seen just once. The J gene is TRBJ1-6, the V gene TRBV7-6, with a possible D match to TRBD1 (5 bases). The sequence derives from an adult who was a healthcare worker with PCR-confirmed SARS-CoV-2 infection or an uninfected control (not recorded which). Material: whole blood. CDR3 residues: CASSFRADSPLHF. CDR3 sequence (DNA): TGTGCCAGCAGCTTCAGGGCGGATTCACCCCTCCACTTT.